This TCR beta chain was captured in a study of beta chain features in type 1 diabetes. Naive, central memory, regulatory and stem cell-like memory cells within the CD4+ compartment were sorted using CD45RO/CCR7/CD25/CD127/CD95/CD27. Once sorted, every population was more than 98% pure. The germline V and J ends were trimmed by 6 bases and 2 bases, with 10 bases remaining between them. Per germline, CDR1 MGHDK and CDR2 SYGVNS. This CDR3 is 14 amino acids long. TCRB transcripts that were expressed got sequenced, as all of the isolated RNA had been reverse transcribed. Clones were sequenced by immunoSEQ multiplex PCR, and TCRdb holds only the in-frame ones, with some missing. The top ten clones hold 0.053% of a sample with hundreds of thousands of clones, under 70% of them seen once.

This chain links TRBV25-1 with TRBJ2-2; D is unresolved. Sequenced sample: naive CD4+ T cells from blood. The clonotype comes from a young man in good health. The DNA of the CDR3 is TGTGCCAGCAGAGGATTGGGAAACACCGGGGAGCTGTTTTTT. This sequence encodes CASRGLGNTGELFF.